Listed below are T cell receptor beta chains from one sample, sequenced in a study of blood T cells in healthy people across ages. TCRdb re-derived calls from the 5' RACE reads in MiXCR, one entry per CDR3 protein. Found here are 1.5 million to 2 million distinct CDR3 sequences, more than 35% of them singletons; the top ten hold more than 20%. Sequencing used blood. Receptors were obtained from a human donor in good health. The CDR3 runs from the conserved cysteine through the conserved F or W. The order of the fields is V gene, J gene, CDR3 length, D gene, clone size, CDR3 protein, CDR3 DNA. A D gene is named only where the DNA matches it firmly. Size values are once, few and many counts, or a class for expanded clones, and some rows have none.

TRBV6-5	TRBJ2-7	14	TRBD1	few	CASRRPTGSYEQYF	TGTGCCAGCAGACGACCGACAGGGTCCTACGAGCAGTACTTC
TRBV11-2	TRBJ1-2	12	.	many	CASSVGAYGYTF	TGTGCCAGCTCCGTTGGGGCATATGGCTACACCTTC
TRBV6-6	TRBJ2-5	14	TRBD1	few	CASSYRDRGGEQYF	TGTGCCAGCAGTTACCGGGACAGGGGGGGGGAGCAGTACTTC
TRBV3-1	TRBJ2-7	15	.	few	CASSQMGGGYYEQYF	TGTGCCAGCAGCCAGATGGGAGGGGGATACTACGAGCAGTACTTC
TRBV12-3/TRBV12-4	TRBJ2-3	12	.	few	CAGSLVADTQYF	TGTGCCGGCAGTTTAGTCGCAGATACGCAGTATTTT
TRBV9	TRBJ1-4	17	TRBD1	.	CASSVLALDRGSEKLFF	TGTGCCAGCAGCGTATTGGCCCTCGACAGGGGGAGTGAAAAACTGTTTTTT
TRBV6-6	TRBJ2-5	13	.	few	CASSYPQGETQYF	TGTGCCAGCAGTTACCCTCAGGGAGAGACCCAGTACTTC
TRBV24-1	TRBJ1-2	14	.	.	CATSDGPEPDGYTF	TGTGCCACCAGTGATGGCCCGGAGCCTGATGGCTACACCTTC
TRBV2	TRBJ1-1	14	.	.	CASSDDPPGTEAFF	TGTGCCAGCAGTGACGACCCCCCGGGCACTGAAGCTTTCTTT
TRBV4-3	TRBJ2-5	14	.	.	CASSQDLPQETQYF	TGCGCCAGCAGCCAAGATCTGCCCCAAGAGACCCAGTACTTC
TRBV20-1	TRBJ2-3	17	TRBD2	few	CSVRTSGGLGSTDTQYF	TGCAGTGTTCGGACTAGCGGGGGTCTCGGTAGCACAGATACGCAGTATTTT
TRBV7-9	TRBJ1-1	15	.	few	CASSSRAQVNTEAFF	TGTGCCAGCAGCTCCAGAGCGCAGGTGAACACTGAAGCTTTCTTT
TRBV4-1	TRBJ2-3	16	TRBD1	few	CASSHSQGAFTDTQYF	TGCGCCAGCAGCCACTCTCAGGGGGCTTTTACAGATACGCAGTATTTT
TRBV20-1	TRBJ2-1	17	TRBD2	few	CSARNSGGPRSYNEQFF	TGCAGTGCTAGGAATAGCGGGGGGCCCCGAAGCTACAATGAGCAGTTCTTC
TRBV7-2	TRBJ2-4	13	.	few	CASSLYNQNIQYF	TGTGCCAGCAGCTTATACAACCAAAACATTCAGTACTTC
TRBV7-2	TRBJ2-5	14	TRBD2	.	CASTQRGGRETQYF	TGTGCCAGCACCCAACGCGGGGGGCGGGAGACCCAGTACTTC
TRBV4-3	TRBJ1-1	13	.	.	CASSQEIGEGAFF	TGCGCCAGCAGCCAAGAAATAGGGGAGGGGGCTTTCTTT
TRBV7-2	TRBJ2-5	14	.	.	CASSPLTLRETQYF	TGTGCCAGCAGCCCCTTGACGTTGCGGGAGACCCAGTACTTC
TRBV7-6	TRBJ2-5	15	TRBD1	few	CASSLAGQGAVTQYF	TGTGCCAGCAGCTTAGCCGGACAGGGGGCGGTGACCCAGTACTTC
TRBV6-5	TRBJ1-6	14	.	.	CASSRFGGNSPLHF	TGTGCCAGCAGTCGATTTGGTGGGAATTCACCCCTCCACTTT
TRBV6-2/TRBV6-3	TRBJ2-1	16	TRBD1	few	CASSGDRERAYNEQFF	TGTGCCAGCAGTGGTGACAGGGAGAGAGCCTACAATGAGCAGTTCTTC
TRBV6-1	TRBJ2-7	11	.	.	CASIALYEQYF	TGTGCCAGCATAGCCCTCTACGAGCAGTACTTC
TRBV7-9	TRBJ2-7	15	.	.	CASSFNHDITYEQYF	TGTGCCAGCAGCTTTAACCACGACATTACTTACGAGCAGTACTTC
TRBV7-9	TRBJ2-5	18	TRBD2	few	CASSPGLAGGPGQETQYF	TGTGCCAGCAGCCCGGGACTAGCGGGGGGGCCAGGGCAAGAGACCCAGTACTTC
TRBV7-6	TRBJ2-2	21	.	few	CASSLVQGVQRPLAMTGELFF	TGTGCCAGCAGCTTAGTTCAGGGTGTACAGCGACCCTTGGCGATGACCGGGGAGCTGTTTTTT
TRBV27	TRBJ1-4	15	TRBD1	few	CASSSFRQGKEKLFF	TGTGCCAGCAGTTCCTTCAGACAGGGAAAGGAAAAACTGTTTTTT
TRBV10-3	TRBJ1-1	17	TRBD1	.	CAISGPGQGSRGTEAFF	TGTGCCATCAGTGGTCCGGGACAGGGATCCAGAGGGACTGAAGCTTTCTTT
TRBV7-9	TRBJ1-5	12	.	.	CASSPDEEPQHF	TGTGCCAGCAGCCCGGACGAGGAGCCCCAGCATTTT
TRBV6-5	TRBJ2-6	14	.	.	CASSSSAGANVLTF	TGTGCCAGCAGTTCCTCAGCTGGGGCCAACGTCCTGACTTTC
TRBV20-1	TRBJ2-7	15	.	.	CSARGFRDTSYEQYF	TGCAGTGCTAGGGGTTTCCGGGACACCTCCTACGAGCAGTACTTC
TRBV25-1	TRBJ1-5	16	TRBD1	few	CASSDFGQGLNQPQHF	TGTGCCAGCAGTGATTTCGGACAGGGGTTGAATCAGCCCCAGCATTTT
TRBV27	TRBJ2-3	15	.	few	CASSWIGGAQDTQYF	TGTGCCAGCAGTTGGATAGGAGGGGCCCAAGATACGCAGTATTTT
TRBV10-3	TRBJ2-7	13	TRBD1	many	CAISRTGDYEQYF	TGTGCCATCAGTCGGACAGGGGACTACGAGCAGTACTTC